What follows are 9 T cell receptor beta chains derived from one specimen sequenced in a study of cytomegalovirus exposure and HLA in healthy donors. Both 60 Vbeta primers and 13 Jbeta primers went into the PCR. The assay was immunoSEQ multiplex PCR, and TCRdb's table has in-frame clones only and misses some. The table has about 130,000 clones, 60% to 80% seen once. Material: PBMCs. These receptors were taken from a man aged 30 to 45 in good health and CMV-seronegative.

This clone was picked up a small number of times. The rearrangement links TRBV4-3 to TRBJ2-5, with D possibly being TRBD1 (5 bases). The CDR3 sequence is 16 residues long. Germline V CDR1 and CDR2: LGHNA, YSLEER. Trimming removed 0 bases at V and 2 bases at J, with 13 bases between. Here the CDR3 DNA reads TGCGCCAGCAGCCAAGATATTGGTGCAGGGCAAGAGACCCAGTACTTC. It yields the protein CASSQDIGAGQETQYF.

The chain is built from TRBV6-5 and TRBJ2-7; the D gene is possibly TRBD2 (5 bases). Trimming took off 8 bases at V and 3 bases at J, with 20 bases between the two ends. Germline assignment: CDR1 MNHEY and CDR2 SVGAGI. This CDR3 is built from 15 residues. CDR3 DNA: TGTGCCAGCGGCCCCGCAACCGGACTGGACTACGAGCAGTACTTC. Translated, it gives CASGPATGLDYEQYF.

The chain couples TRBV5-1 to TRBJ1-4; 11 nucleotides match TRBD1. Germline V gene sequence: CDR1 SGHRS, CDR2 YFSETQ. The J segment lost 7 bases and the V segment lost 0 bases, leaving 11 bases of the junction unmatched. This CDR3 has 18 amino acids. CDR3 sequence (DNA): TGCGCCAGCAGCTTGGTACCGCCCGGACAGGGGGCGGCTGAAAAACTGTTTTTT. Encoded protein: CASSLVPPGQGAAEKLFF. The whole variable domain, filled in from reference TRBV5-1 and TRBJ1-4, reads KAGVTQTPRYLIKTRGQQVTLSCSPISGHRSVSWYQQTPGQGLQFLFEYFSETQRNKGNFPGRFSGRQFSNSRSEMNVSTLELGDSALYLCASSLVPPGQGAAEKLFFGSGTQLSVL.

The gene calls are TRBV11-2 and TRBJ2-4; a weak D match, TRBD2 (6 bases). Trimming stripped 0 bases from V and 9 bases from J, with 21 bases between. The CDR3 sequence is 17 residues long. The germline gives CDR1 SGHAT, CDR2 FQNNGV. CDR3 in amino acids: CASSLERGGIGLGIQYF. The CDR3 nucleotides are TGTGCCAGCAGCTTAGAGCGTGGAGGGATCGGGTTGGGCATTCAGTACTTC.

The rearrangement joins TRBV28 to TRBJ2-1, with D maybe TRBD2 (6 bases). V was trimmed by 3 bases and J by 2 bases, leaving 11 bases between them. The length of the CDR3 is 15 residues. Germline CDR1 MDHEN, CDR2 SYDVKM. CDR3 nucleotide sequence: TGTGCCAGCAGTTTCCCCGGGAGTGCCTACAATGAGCAGTTCTTC. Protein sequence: CASSFPGSAYNEQFF.

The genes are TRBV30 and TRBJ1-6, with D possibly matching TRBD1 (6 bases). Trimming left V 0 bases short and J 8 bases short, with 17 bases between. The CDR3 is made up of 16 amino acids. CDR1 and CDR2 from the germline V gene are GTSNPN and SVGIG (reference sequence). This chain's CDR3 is CAWSVREGVGDSPLHF. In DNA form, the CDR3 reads TGTGCCTGGAGTGTACGGGAGGGGGTCGGGGATTCACCCCTCCACTTT.

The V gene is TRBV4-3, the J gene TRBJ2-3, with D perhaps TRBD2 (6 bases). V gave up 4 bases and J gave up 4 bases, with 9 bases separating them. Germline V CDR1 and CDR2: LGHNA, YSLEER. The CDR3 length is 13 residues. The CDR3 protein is CASSPGLADTQYF. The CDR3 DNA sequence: TGCGCCAGCAGCCCGGGACTTGCAGATACGCAGTATTTT.

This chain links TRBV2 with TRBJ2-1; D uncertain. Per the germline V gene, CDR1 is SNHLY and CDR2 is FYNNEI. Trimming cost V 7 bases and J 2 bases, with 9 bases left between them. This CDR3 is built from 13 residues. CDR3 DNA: TGTGCCAGCAAGAGTCTAACCTACAATGAGCAGTTCTTC. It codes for CASKSLTYNEQFF.

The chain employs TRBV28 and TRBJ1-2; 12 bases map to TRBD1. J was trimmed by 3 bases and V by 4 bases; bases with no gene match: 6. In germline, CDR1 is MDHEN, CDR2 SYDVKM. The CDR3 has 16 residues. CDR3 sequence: CASSSPGTGGHYGYTF. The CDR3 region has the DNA TGTGCCAGCAGTTCCCCCGGGACAGGGGGCCACTATGGCTACACCTTC.